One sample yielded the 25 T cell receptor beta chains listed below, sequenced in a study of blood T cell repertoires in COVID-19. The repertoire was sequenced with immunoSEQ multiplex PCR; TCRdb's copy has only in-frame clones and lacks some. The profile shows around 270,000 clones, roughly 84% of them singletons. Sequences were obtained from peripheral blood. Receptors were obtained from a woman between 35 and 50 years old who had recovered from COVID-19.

The DNA for the CDR3 is TGTGCCATGCGAGGAGAAGAGACCCAGTACTTC. It codes for CAMRGEETQYF. The V call is TRBV28, the J call TRBJ2-5; D is uncertain. The germline V and J ends were trimmed by 10 bases and 3 bases, with 9 bases remaining between them. Looked up from germline, CDR1 is MDHEN and CDR2 is SYDVKM. The CDR3 runs to 11 residues.

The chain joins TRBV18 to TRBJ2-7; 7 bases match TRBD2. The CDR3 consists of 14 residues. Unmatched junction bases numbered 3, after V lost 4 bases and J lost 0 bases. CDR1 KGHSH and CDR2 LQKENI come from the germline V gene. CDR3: CASSRGGTSYEQYF. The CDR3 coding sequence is TGTGCCAGCTCACGGGGAGGGACCTCCTACGAGCAGTACTTC.

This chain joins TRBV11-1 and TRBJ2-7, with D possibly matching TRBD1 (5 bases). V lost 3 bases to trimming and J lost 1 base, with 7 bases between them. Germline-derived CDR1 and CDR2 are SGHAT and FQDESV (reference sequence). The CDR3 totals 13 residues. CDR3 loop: CASSFQGSYEQYF. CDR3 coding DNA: TGTGCCAGCAGCTTTCAGGGTTCCTACGAGCAGTACTTC.

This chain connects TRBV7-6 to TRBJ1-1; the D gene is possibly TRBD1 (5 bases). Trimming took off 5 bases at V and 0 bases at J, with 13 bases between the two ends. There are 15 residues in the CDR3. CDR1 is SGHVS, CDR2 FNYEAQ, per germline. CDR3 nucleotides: TGTGCCAGCAGCCCCCAAGGACACATGAACACTGAAGCTTTCTTT. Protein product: CASSPQGHMNTEAFF.

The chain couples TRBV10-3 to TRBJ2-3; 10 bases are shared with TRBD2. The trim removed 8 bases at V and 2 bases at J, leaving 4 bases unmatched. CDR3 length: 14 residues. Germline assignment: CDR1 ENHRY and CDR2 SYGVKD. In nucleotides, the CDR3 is TGTGCCATCTATAGCGGGGGGCCCACAGATACGCAGTATTTT. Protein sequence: CAIYSGGPTDTQYF.

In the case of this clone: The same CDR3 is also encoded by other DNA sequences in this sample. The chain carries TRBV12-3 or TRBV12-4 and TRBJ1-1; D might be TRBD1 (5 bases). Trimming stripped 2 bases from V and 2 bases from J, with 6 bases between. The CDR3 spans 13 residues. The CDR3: CASSLQGNTEAFF. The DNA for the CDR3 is TGTGCCAGCAGTTTACAGGGAAACACTGAAGCTTTCTTT.

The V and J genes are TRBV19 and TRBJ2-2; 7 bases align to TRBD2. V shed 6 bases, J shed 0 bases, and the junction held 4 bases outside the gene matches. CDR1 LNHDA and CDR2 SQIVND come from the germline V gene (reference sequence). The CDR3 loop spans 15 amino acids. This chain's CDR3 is CASRTRGANTGELFF. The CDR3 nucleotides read TGTGCCAGTAGAACACGGGGGGCGAACACCGGGGAGCTGTTTTTT.

The CDR3 nucleotides are TGTGCCAGCTCATCCCTTAATCTTAGGGGGTTGAACACTGAAGCTTTCTTT. This translates into CASSSLNLRGLNTEAFF. The V call is TRBV18, the J call TRBJ1-1; TRBD1 might be the D (6 bases). CDR3 size: 17 residues. Per the germline V gene, CDR1 is KGHSH and CDR2 is LQKENI. V shed 5 bases and J shed 0 bases, with 19 bases lying between them.

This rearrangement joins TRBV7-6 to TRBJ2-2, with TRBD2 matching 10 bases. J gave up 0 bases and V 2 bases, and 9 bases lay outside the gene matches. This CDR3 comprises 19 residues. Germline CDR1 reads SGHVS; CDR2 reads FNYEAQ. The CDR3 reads CASSLPASGGATNTGELFF. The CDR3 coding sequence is TGTGCCAGCAGCTTACCTGCTAGCGGGGGCGCTACGAACACCGGGGAGCTGTTTTTT.

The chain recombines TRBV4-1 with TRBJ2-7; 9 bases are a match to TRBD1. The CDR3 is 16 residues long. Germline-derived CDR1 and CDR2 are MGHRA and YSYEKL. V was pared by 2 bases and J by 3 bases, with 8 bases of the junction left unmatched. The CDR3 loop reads CASSQNAGQGLYEQYF. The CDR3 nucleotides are TGCGCCAGCAGCCAAAATGCGGGACAGGGCCTCTACGAGCAGTACTTC.

The CDR3 loop reads CASSVLGQEGANVLTF. CDR3 coding DNA: TGTGCCAGCAGTGTTCTGGGGCAGGAAGGGGCCAACGTCCTGACTTTC. This sequence joins TRBV2 and TRBJ2-6; possible D gene TRBD1, 5 bases. Germline V gene lookup returns CDR1 SNHLY and CDR2 FYNNEI. Trimming stripped 4 bases from V and 4 bases from J, with 14 bases between. This CDR3 is built from 16 residues.

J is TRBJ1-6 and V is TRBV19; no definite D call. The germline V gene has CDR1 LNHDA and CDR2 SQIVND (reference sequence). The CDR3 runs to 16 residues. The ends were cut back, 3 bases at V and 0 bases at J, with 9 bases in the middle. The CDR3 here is CASSIVRSSYNSPLHF. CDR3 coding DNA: TGTGCCAGTAGTATCGTTCGGAGCTCCTATAATTCACCCCTCCACTTT.

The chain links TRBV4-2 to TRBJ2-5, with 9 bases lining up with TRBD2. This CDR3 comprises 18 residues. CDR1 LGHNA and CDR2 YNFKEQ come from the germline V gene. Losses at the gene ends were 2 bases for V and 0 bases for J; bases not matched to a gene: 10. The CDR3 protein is CASSQFQNSGGNQETQYF. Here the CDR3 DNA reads TGTGCCAGCAGCCAATTTCAAAATAGCGGGGGTAACCAAGAGACCCAGTACTTC.

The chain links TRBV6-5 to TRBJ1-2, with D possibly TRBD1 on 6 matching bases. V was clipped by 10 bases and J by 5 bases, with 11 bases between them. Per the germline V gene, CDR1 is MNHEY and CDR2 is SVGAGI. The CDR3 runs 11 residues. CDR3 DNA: TGTGCCATAGGGGGGGCTTATGGCTACACCTTC. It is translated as CAIGGAYGYTF.

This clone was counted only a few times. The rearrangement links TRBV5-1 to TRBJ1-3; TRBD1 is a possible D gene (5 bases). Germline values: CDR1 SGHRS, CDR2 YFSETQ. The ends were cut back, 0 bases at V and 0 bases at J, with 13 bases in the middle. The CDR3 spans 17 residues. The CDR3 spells CASSLDSPGNSGNTIYF. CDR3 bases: TGCGCCAGCAGCTTGGATAGTCCAGGGAACTCTGGAAACACCATATATTTT.

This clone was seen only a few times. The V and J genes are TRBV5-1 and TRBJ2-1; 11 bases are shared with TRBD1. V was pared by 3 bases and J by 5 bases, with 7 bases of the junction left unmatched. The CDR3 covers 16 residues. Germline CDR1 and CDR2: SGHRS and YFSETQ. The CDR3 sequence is CASSSLDRGRDNEQFF. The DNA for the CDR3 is TGCGCCAGCAGCTCCCTGGACAGGGGGCGCGACAATGAGCAGTTCTTC. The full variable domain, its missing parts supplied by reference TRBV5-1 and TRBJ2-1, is KAGVTQTPRYLIKTRGQQVTLSCSPISGHRSVSWYQQTPGQGLQFLFEYFSETQRNKGNFPGRFSGRQFSNSRSEMNVSTLELGDSALYLCASSSLDRGRDNEQFFGPGTRLTVL.

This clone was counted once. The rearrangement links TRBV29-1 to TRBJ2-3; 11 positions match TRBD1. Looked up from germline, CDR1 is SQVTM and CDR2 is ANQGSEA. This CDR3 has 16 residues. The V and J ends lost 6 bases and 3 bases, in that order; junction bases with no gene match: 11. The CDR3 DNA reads TGCAGCGTCGATTCTCCGGGACAGGGGGGAACAGATACGCAGTATTTT. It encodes CSVDSPGQGGTDTQYF.

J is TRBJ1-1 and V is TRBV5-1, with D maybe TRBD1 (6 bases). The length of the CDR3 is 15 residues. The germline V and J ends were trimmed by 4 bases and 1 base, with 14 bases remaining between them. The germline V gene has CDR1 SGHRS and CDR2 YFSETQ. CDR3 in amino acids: CASSASGVRNTEAFF. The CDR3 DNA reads TGCGCCAGCAGCGCGTCAGGGGTCCGGAACACTGAAGCTTTCTTT. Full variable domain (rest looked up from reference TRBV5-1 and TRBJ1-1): KAGVTQTPRYLIKTRGQQVTLSCSPISGHRSVSWYQQTPGQGLQFLFEYFSETQRNKGNFPGRFSGRQFSNSRSEMNVSTLELGDSALYLCASSASGVRNTEAFFGQGTRLTVV.

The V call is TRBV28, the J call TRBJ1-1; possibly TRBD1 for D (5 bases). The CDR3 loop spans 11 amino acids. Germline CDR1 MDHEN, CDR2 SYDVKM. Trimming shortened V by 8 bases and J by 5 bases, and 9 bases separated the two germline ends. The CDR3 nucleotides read TGTGCCAGCTTGGGGGGGACTGAAGCTTTCTTT. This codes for CASLGGTEAFF.

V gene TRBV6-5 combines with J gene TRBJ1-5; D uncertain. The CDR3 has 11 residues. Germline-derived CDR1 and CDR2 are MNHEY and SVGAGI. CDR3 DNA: TGTGCTACCCGGAGTGAGCAGCCCCAGCATTTT. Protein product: CATRSEQPQHF.

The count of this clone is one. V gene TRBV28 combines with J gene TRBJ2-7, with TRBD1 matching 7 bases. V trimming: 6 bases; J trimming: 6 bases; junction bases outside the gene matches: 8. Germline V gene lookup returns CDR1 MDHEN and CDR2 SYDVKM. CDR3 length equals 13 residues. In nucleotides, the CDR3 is TGTGCCAGCAGCTTGACAGGGTTTTTCGAGCAGTACTTC. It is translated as CASSLTGFFEQYF.

As DNA, the CDR3 is TGTGCCAGCAGTCCTTTCTTGGCCCGCCCGGGCTACACCTTC. This gives the protein CASSPFLARPGYTF. The chain is built from TRBV27 and TRBJ1-2; D is unresolved. In germline, CDR1 is MNHEY, CDR2 SMNVEV (reference sequence). V lost 5 bases and J 8 bases, leaving 18 bases between the germline ends. This CDR3 contains 14 residues.

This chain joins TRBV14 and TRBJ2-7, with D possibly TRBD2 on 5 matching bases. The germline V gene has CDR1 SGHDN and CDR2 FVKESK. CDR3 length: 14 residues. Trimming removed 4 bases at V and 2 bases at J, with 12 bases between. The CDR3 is CASSPLSGAYEQYF. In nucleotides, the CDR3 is TGTGCCAGCAGCCCCCTTTCCGGGGCCTACGAGCAGTACTTC. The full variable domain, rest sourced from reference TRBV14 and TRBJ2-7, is EAGVTQFPSHSVIEKGQTVTLRCDPISGHDNLYWYRRVMGKEIKFLLHFVKESKQDESGMPNNRFLAERTGGTYSTLKVQPAELEDSGVYFCASSPLSGAYEQYFGPGTRLTVT.

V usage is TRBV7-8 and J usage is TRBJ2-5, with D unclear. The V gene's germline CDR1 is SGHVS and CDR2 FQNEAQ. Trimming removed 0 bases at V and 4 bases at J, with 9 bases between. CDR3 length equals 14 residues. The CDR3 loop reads CASSLAGSSETQYF. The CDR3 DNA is TGTGCCAGCAGCTTAGCGGGCAGCTCAGAGACCCAGTACTTC.

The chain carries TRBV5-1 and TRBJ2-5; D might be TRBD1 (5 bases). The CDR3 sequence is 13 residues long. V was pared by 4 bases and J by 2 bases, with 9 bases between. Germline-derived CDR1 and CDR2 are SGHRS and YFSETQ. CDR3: CASSQGRQETQYF. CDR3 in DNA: TGCGCCAGCAGCCAGGGTAGGCAAGAGACCCAGTACTTC.